The rows below give T cell receptor beta chains drawn from one sample of a study of T cells in Graves' hyperthyroidism and ophthalmopathy. Each CDR3 protein is one row after TCRdb ran MiXCR on the multiplex PCR reads. The sample includes around 350,000 distinct CDR3 sequences, 20% to 30% of them seen just once. The sequencing input was blood. The receptors come from a man aged 45 to 65 with Graves' hyperthyroidism. Each CDR3 is given with its conserved first and last residue. A D gene is named only where the DNA matches it firmly. Size tells how often a clone was seen (once, few, many) or the class of an expanded clone, and some rows leave it out.

TRBV7-9	TRBD2	few	TRBJ2-7	TGTGCCAGCAGCTTAAGAGGCGGGAGTCTTAGAGACGAGCAGTACTTC	CASSLRGGSLRDEQYF
TRBV20-1	-	many	TRBJ2-1	TGCAGTGCTAGAGGGGGCGCGGGAATTTACAATGAGCAGTTCTTC	CSARGGAGIYNEQFF
TRBV7-8	TRBD1	many	TRBJ2-7	TGTGCCAGCATGGCCGGGACAGGCTCCTACGAGCAGTACTTC	CASMAGTGSYEQYF
TRBV27	-	many	TRBJ2-5	TGTGCCAGCAGTCGGGAAGGCAGGGAAGAGACCCAGTACTTC	CASSREGREETQYF
TRBV7-9	-	-	TRBJ2-2	TGTGCCAGCAGCTCCACAGCCGGGGAGCTGTTTTTT	CASSSTAGELFF
TRBV5-1	-	-	TRBJ1-5	TGCGCCAGCAGCTTGACGACAGATCAGCCCCAGCATTTT	CASSLTTDQPQHF
TRBV2	TRBD2	-	TRBJ2-3	TGTGCCAGCAGACTAGCGGGAGTACCAGATACGCAGTATTTT	CASRLAGVPDTQYF
TRBV20-1	TRBD2	few	TRBJ2-7	TGCAGTGCTAGAGGGGTACTAGCGGGAGGCTACGAGCAGTACTTC	CSARGVLAGGYEQYF
TRBV27	TRBD1	many	TRBJ2-7	TGTGCCAGCAGTCATAGGGACAGGATGTCCTACGAGCAGTACTTC	CASSHRDRMSYEQYF
TRBV20-1	TRBD2	many	TRBJ2-5	TGCAGTGCTAACGGACTAGCGGGAGGAGAGACCCAGTACTTC	CSANGLAGGETQYF
TRBV28	-	-	TRBJ1-1	TGTGCCAGCAGTGGTGGGGGCCCCCCTGAAGCTTTCTTT	CASSGGGPPEAFF
TRBV27	-	-	TRBJ1-3	TGTGCCAGCAGTCCAGACCGGCTCTCTGGAAACACCATATATTTT	CASSPDRLSGNTIYF
TRBV12-3/TRBV12-4	-	few	TRBJ2-3	TGTGCCAGCAGGCGGGTTCAAGATACGCAGTATTTT	CASRRVQDTQYF
TRBV24-1	TRBD1	many	TRBJ2-5	TGTGCCACAGCCTCGGACAGGGCACAAGAGACCCAGTACTTC	CATASDRAQETQYF
TRBV11-2	TRBD1	-	TRBJ2-5	TGTGCCAGCAGCCTAGGACAGGAGTTCCAAGAGACCCAGTACTTC	CASSLGQEFQETQYF
TRBV6-1	-	-	TRBJ2-7	TGTGCCAGCAGTCGTGGGGCGGACAGCTCCTACGAGCAGTACTTC	CASSRGADSSYEQYF
TRBV12-3/TRBV12-4	-	-	TRBJ1-6	TGTGCCAGCAGTTTATCGAGCGGGGATAATTCACCCCTCCACTTT	CASSLSSGDNSPLHF
TRBV19	-	-	TRBJ1-1	TGTGCCAGTACCACGGGGAGGGAGACTGAAGCTTTCTTT	CASTTGRETEAFF
TRBV6-1	TRBD1	-	TRBJ2-3	TGTGCCAGCAGTGCGTCCGGGACAGGGGTAGGCTCAGATACGCAGTATTTT	CASSASGTGVGSDTQYF
TRBV24-1	TRBD1	-	TRBJ2-7	TGTGCCACCAGTGATTTGGGACAGGGTGCCGAGCAGTACTTC	CATSDLGQGAEQYF
TRBV7-3	TRBD2	few	TRBJ2-1	TGTGCCAGCAGCCTGCACGGGACTAACTCCTACAATGAGCAGTTCTTC	CASSLHGTNSYNEQFF
TRBV18	-	-	TRBJ1-3	TGTGCCAGCCGCCCGGCGAGAGGGAACACCATATATTTT	CASRPARGNTIYF
TRBV19	-	-	TRBJ1-5	TGTGCCAGTAGTATGATGGGTGGCAATCAGCCCCAGCATTTT	CASSMMGGNQPQHF
TRBV20-1	TRBD1	-	TRBJ1-1	TGCAGTGCTGGGGGACAGAGAAACACTGAAGCTTTCTTT	CSAGGQRNTEAFF
TRBV6-5	-	few	TRBJ1-2	TGTGCCAGCAGTTACGCGGCAGACTCCTATGGCTACACCTTC	CASSYAADSYGYTF
TRBV7-9	-	-	TRBJ2-5	TGTGCCAGCAGGGAGAGGGCAGGGAATCAAGAGACCCAGTACTTC	CASRERAGNQETQYF
TRBV5-5	TRBD2	-	TRBJ2-7	TGTGCCAGCAGCCCCGAACTAGCGGGAGCCCACGAGCAGTACTTC	CASSPELAGAHEQYF
TRBV12-3/TRBV12-4	-	-	TRBJ2-7	TGTGCCAGCAGCCGTACAGGGAGGGCGCAGTACTTC	CASSRTGRAQYF
TRBV7-3	-	few	TRBJ2-3	TGTGCCAGCACCGGAATTAGCCTCAGCACAGATACGCAGTATTTT	CASTGISLSTDTQYF
TRBV12-3/TRBV12-4	TRBD2	-	TRBJ2-2	TGTGCCAGCAGATCGAGACTAGCGGGAGGGGATAGCGGGGAGCTGTTTTTT	CASRSRLAGGDSGELFF
TRBV9	-	-	TRBJ2-1	TGTGCCAGCAGCGCAAACCCAGGCAATGAGCAGTTCTTC	CASSANPGNEQFF
TRBV24-1	-	-	TRBJ2-3	TGTGCCACCAGTGACTGGGACGGAAGCACAGATACGCAGTATTTT	CATSDWDGSTDTQYF
TRBV7-7	TRBD1	many	TRBJ2-3	TGTGCTAGCAGCTCCGGGACAGGGGTCACAGATACGCAGTATTTT	CASSSGTGVTDTQYF
TRBV2	TRBD1	many	TRBJ2-7	TGTGCCAGCAGTGGACAGGGCTACGAGCAGTACTTC	CASSGQGYEQYF
TRBV10-3	-	few	TRBJ2-7	TGTGCCATCAGTCTGGGAGGTAACGAGCAGTACTTC	CAISLGGNEQYF
TRBV6-1	-	-	TRBJ1-1	TGTGCCAGCAGTGAAGGAGTAGCTGAAGCTTTCTTT	CASSEGVAEAFF
TRBV28	-	many	TRBJ1-1	TGTGCCAGCAGTTTAATGGAGGAAGCTTTCTTT	CASSLMEEAFF
TRBV2	-	-	TRBJ2-1	TGTGCCAGCAGGAGTATAGATGAGCAGTTCTTC	CASRSIDEQFF
TRBV12-3/TRBV12-4	-	many	TRBJ2-7	TGTGCCAGCAGTTTCGTACGGCTCGGGGGCGAGCAGTACTTC	CASSFVRLGGEQYF
TRBV12-3/TRBV12-4	TRBD1	many	TRBJ2-7	TGTGCCAGCAGGTCTGACAGGGGGAACTACGAGCAGTACTTC	CASRSDRGNYEQYF
TRBV27	TRBD2	-	TRBJ2-7	TGTGCCAGCAGCTTTACTAGCGGGAGCCTGAGTGAGCAGTACTTC	CASSFTSGSLSEQYF
TRBV5-6	TRBD2	few	TRBJ2-1	TGTGCCAGCAGCCCGGGACTAGCGGGACCGTACAATGAGCAGTTCTTC	CASSPGLAGPYNEQFF